The 23 T cell receptor beta chains below were found in one sample sequenced in a study of T cell changes during pregnancy in multiple sclerosis. Clones were sequenced by immunoSEQ multiplex PCR, and TCRdb holds only the in-frame ones, with some missing. The data show some 47,000 clones, 80% to 90% seen once. The material was peripheral blood, obtained in the first trimester of pregnancy. Receptor source: a female donor with multiple sclerosis, enrolled in a pregnancy study.

The rearrangement joins TRBV9 to TRBJ1-1, with 7 bases identical to TRBD1. The CDR3 loop spans 12 amino acids. In germline, CDR1 is SGDLS, CDR2 YYNGEE. Trimming at V came to 7 bases and at J to 1 base, leaving 1 base not matched to a gene. The CDR3 DNA reads as TGTGCCAGCGGGACAGCGAACACTGAAGCTTTCTTT. Amino acids: CASGTANTEAFF.

The J gene is TRBJ2-5, the V gene TRBV5-1; TRBD2 is a possible D gene (6 bases). The CDR3 sequence is 17 residues long. Germline V gives CDR1 SGHRS, CDR2 YFSETQ. V was cut by 0 bases and J by 1 base, with 16 bases left in between. The CDR3 DNA sequence: TGCGCCAGCAGCTTGGGCCTTTTAGCGGAGATCCAAGAGACCCAGTACTTC. Translated: CASSLGLLAEIQETQYF.

The rearrangement joins TRBV4-3 to TRBJ1-2; no firm D call. Germline loops: CDR1 LGHNA, CDR2 YSLEER. The CDR3 length is 16 residues. V was cut by 3 bases and J by 8 bases, with 22 bases left in between. CDR3 sequence (DNA): TGCGCCAGCAGCCACTTCGGGGAGGGCGCCTCGGAAGGCTACACCTTC. Protein: CASSHFGEGASEGYTF.

The CDR3 loop is CASSASRGHISYEQYF. The DNA of the CDR3 is TGTGCCAGCAGTGCCTCCCGGGGACACATCTCCTACGAGCAGTACTTC. This rearrangement joins TRBV27 to TRBJ2-7, with D possibly matching TRBD1 (6 bases). This CDR3 comprises 16 residues. The germline V and J ends were trimmed by 5 bases and 0 bases, with 17 bases remaining between them. Germline V lookup: CDR1 MNHEY, CDR2 SMNVEV (reference sequence).

This chain connects TRBV5-1 to TRBJ2-7; 7 positions agree with TRBD1. The CDR3 spans 16 residues. Germline V gives CDR1 SGHRS, CDR2 YFSETQ. Unmatched junction bases numbered 13, after V lost 5 bases and J lost 2 bases. The CDR3 region has the DNA TGCGCCAGCAGTTATTCTCGTAAGGGGGCCCCCTACGAGCAGTACTTC. Protein: CASSYSRKGAPYEQYF.

This chain links TRBV28 with TRBJ1-1; a possible D gene is TRBD1 (5 bases). Germline V CDR1 and CDR2: MDHEN, SYDVKM. This CDR3 has 13 amino acids. V was cut by 2 bases and J by 3 bases, with 7 bases left in between. The CDR3 sequence is CASSLDSYTEAFF. Written as DNA, the CDR3 is TGTGCCAGCAGTTTAGACAGTTACACTGAAGCTTTCTTT.

The V gene is TRBV5-1, the J gene TRBJ2-7; D might be TRBD1 (6 bases). Trimming cost V 3 bases and J 0 bases, with 16 bases left between them. The CDR3 spans 16 residues. Germline CDR1 SGHRS, CDR2 YFSETQ. CDR3 in DNA: TGCGCCAGCAGCTCGACGACAGGCTCATTCTCCTACGAGCAGTACTTC. As protein: CASSSTTGSFSYEQYF.

The chain has TRBV7-9 and TRBJ1-2; TRBD1 matches at 7 bases. The CDR3 runs to 16 residues. The ends lost 5 bases at V and 4 bases at J; junction bases unmatched: 13. CDR1 SEHNR and CDR2 FQNEAQ come from the germline V gene (reference sequence). The CDR3, as DNA: TGTGCCAGCAGCATAGGCGAGGGCAGGGGGGTCTATGGCTACACCTTC. It yields the protein CASSIGEGRGVYGYTF.

V gene TRBV19 combines with J gene TRBJ1-2; 7 bases align to TRBD1. The CDR3 runs 15 residues. Germline loops: CDR1 LNHDA, CDR2 SQIVND (reference sequence). V lost 6 bases, J lost 2 bases, and 9 bases stayed unmatched. The CDR3 DNA is TGTGCCAGTAGCACGGTGTACAGGGGAAACTATGGCTACACCTTC. Translation gives CASSTVYRGNYGYTF.

The chain is built from TRBV2 and TRBJ1-1; tentatively, D is TRBD1 (6 bases). This CDR3 region has 12 residues. CDR1 and CDR2 (germline): SNHLY, FYNNEI. V was shortened by 10 bases and J by 1 base, with 10 bases between the two germline ends. CDR3 nucleotides: TGTGCCACTGTGGGGGCGAACACTGAAGCTTTCTTT. Its translation is CATVGANTEAFF.

The chain recombines TRBV6-5 with TRBJ1-4; 7 bases are shared with TRBD1. V lost 6 bases to trimming and J lost 7 bases; unmatched junction nucleotides: 8. CDR3 size: 14 residues. Germline CDR1 MNHEY, CDR2 SVGAGI. The CDR3 DNA is TGTGCCAGCAGCCCGGGGACAGCACCTGAAAAACTGTTTTTT. It codes for CASSPGTAPEKLFF.

The rearrangement joins TRBV2 to TRBJ2-7, with 9 bases that match TRBD1. Germline V gene data show CDR1 as SNHLY and CDR2 as FYNNEI. V was clipped by 3 bases and J by 7 bases; unmatched bases: 7. There are 14 residues in the CDR3. CDR3 nucleotides: TGTGCCAGCAGTGAGACAGGGGGGGTTCGGGAGCAGTACTTC. Its translation: CASSETGGVREQYF. Based on the CDR3 plus reference TRBV2 and TRBJ2-7, the full variable domain is EPEVTQTPSHQVTQMGQEVILRCVPISNHLYFYWYRQILGQKVEFLVSFYNNEISEKSEIFDDQFSVERPDGSNFTLKIRSTKLEDSAMYFCASSETGGVREQYFGPGTRLTVT.

This chain joins TRBV5-1 and TRBJ1-1; D is uncertain. The CDR3 is made up of 13 amino acids. V gave up 0 bases and J gave up 4 bases, with 7 bases separating them. CDR1 is SGHRS, CDR2 YFSETQ, per germline. Here the CDR3 reads CASSLERVTEAFF. The CDR3 region has the DNA TGCGCCAGCAGCTTGGAGAGGGTCACTGAAGCTTTCTTT.

The chain employs TRBV5-4 and TRBJ2-1; D ambiguous. Germline lookup yields CDR1 SGHNT and CDR2 YYREEE (reference sequence). CDR3 length equals 17 residues. V was trimmed by 0 bases and J by 6 bases, leaving 19 bases between them. CDR3 in DNA: TGTGCCAGCAGCTTGGAAGCATTCAGAGGTGATGGCAATGAGCAGTTCTTC. It translates to CASSLEAFRGDGNEQFF.

The gene calls are TRBV28 and TRBJ2-7; possible D gene TRBD2, 5 bases. Trimming removed 0 bases from V and 0 bases from J, with 9 bases in between. The CDR3 extends over 15 amino acids. Germline CDR1 reads MDHEN; CDR2 reads SYDVKM. The CDR3 DNA reads as TGTGCCAGCAGTTTATGGGACTCCTACTCCTACGAGCAGTACTTC. This gives the protein CASSLWDSYSYEQYF.

The V gene is TRBV7-8, the J gene TRBJ1-1, with D unclear. The germline V gene has CDR1 SGHVS and CDR2 FQNEAQ. CDR3 size: 15 residues. V was pared by 4 bases and J by 1 base, with 13 bases between. The DNA of the CDR3 is TGTGCCAGCAGCTGGGCCAGCTTGGGGAACACTGAAGCTTTCTTT. Translation gives CASSWASLGNTEAFF.

This clone was counted only a few times. This chain uses TRBV10-3 with TRBJ1-1; a possible D gene is TRBD1 (6 bases). Trimming took off 1 base at V and 4 bases at J, with 16 bases between the two ends. The CDR3 spans 16 residues. Germline loops: CDR1 ENHRY, CDR2 SYGVKD. The CDR3 region has the DNA TGTGCCATCAGTGAGTTTAGGGGGGGGCAATCCACTGAAGCTTTCTTT. Encoded protein: CAISEFRGGQSTEAFF.

The genes are TRBV27 and TRBJ2-7; 9 bases are shared with TRBD1. From germline, CDR1 is MNHEY and CDR2 SMNVEV (reference sequence). This CDR3 is 13 amino acids long. The trim removed 5 bases at V and 4 bases at J, leaving 3 bases unmatched. CDR3 DNA: TGTGCCAGCAGTCAGGGACAGGGTTACGAGCAGTACTTC. It translates to CASSQGQGYEQYF.

The CDR3 DNA follows: TGTGCCAGCAGTCTCGGGACAGAGAACACCGGGGAGCTGTTTTTT. Protein product: CASSLGTENTGELFF. The chain links TRBV2 to TRBJ2-2, with 7 bases that match TRBD1. The CDR3 runs 15 residues. V lost 5 bases to trimming and J lost 1 base; unmatched junction nucleotides: 4. CDR1 is SNHLY, CDR2 FYNNEI, per germline. The whole variable domain, filled in from reference TRBV2 and TRBJ2-2, reads EPEVTQTPSHQVTQMGQEVILRCVPISNHLYFYWYRQILGQKVEFLVSFYNNEISEKSEIFDDQFSVERPDGSNFTLKIRSTKLEDSAMYFCASSLGTENTGELFFGEGSRLTVL.

The rearrangement links TRBV7-2 to TRBJ2-2; 13 bases match TRBD2. Germline assignment: CDR1 SGHTA and CDR2 FQGNSA. The CDR3 sequence is 15 residues long. The junction had 6 bases not matched to a gene; V was cut back by 7 bases and J by 7 bases. DNA for the CDR3: TGTGCCAGCACCGTCCGACTAGCGGGGGGCGGGGAGCTGTTTTTT. As protein: CASTVRLAGGGELFF.

This clone was seen a handful of times. The J gene is TRBJ1-2, the V gene TRBV6-5; D is unclear. Germline CDR1 reads MNHEY; CDR2 reads SVGAGI. V lost 6 bases and J lost 0, with 8 bases in between. CDR3 length equals 13 residues. The DNA for the CDR3 is TGTGCCAGCAGAGACACATCTAACTATGGCTACACCTTC. This codes for CASRDTSNYGYTF.

J is TRBJ1-2 and V is TRBV30, with D hard to call. The CDR3 is 12 residues long. V was trimmed by 3 bases and J by 10 bases, leaving 15 bases between them. Germline V gene lookup returns CDR1 GTSNPN and CDR2 SVGIG (reference sequence). The CDR3 DNA reads TGTGCCTGGAGCGGAGATTCCTACTCCTACACCTTC. Amino acids: CAWSGDSYSYTF.

The gene calls are TRBV7-2 and TRBJ2-7; D possibly corresponds to TRBD1 (5 bases). CDR1 is SGHTA and CDR2 is FQGNSA in the germline V gene. There are 13 residues in the CDR3. V lost 3 bases and J 4 bases, leaving 10 bases between the germline ends. CDR3 region: CASSLVGVYEQYF. CDR3 nucleotides: TGTGCCAGCAGCTTGGTAGGGGTGTACGAGCAGTACTTC. Drawing the rest from reference TRBV7-2 and TRBJ2-7, the complete variable domain is GAGVSQSPSNKVTEKGKDVELRCDPISGHTALYWYRQSLGQGLEFLIYFQGNSAPDKSGLPSDRFSAERTGGSVSTLTIQRTQQEDSAVYLCASSLVGVYEQYFGPGTRLTVT.